Shown below are 30 T cell receptor beta chains from a single sample sequenced in a study of shared clonotypes between healthy human individuals. Method: immunoSEQ multiplex PCR; TCRdb's copy keeps in-frame clones and lacks some. The sample carries some 2,500,000 clones, roughly 92% recorded once. Source material: naive CD4+ T cells from PBMCs. Subset: CD45RA+ positively selected. These receptor sequences come from a man between 18 and 35 years old in good health. Some clones in this sample may be carry-over from other donors' samples.

The chain carries TRBV4-1 and TRBJ1-6, with D tentatively TRBD1 (5 bases). The germline V gene has CDR1 MGHRA and CDR2 YSYEKL. Trimming took off 2 bases at V and 11 bases at J, with 16 bases between the two ends. The CDR3 has 15 residues. CDR3 nucleotides: TGCGCCAGCAGCCAACCCAGGGCAAAGGGGCCACCCCTCCACTTT. It codes for CASSQPRAKGPPLHF.

This clone was seen once. The J gene is TRBJ1-1, the V gene TRBV6-1; 8 bases match TRBD1. CDR1 MNHNS and CDR2 SASEGT come from the germline V gene. This CDR3 spans 14 amino acids. V shed 4 bases and J 7 bases; nucleotides not matched to a gene: 8. The DNA of the CDR3 is TGTGCCAGCAGTGCCGGGACAGGACGTTATGAAGCTTTCTTT. It specifies CASSAGTGRYEAFF.

This chain links TRBV11-1 with TRBJ2-5; D unresolved. Germline V gene sequence: CDR1 SGHAT, CDR2 FQDESV (reference sequence). The V and J ends lost 0 bases and 1 base respectively, with 6 bases between them. The CDR3 has 14 residues. The CDR3 reads CASSLARVQETQYF. CDR3 DNA: TGTGCCAGCAGCTTAGCGCGCGTCCAAGAGACCCAGTACTTC.

This clone has a single count. In nucleotides, the CDR3 is TGCAGCGTTGAAGACGGATTACAGGGGCCCGGAAACACCATATATTTT. It codes for CSVEDGLQGPGNTIYF. The V gene is TRBV29-1, the J gene TRBJ1-3, with 7 positions matching TRBD1. Germline V gives CDR1 SQVTM, CDR2 ANQGSEA. The CDR3 runs to 16 residues. J was trimmed by 4 bases and V by 0 bases; bases with no gene match: 9.

The chain uses TRBV19 and TRBJ2-1; 8 nucleotides align to TRBD2. The V segment lost 0 bases and the J segment 8 bases; nucleotides outside the gene matches: 21. Per germline, CDR1 LNHDA and CDR2 SQIVND (reference sequence). The CDR3 is 20 residues long. CDR3 nucleotides: TGTGCCAGTAGTATAGATCTTGTTAGCGGGAAAAGGCCAACCGACGATGAGCAGTTCTTC. This sequence encodes CASSIDLVSGKRPTDDEQFF.

The chain recombines TRBV15 with TRBJ1-1, with D uncertain. This CDR3 spans 13 amino acids. V gave up 0 bases and J gave up 6 bases, with 8 bases separating them. Germline loops: CDR1 LNHNV, CDR2 YYDKDF (reference sequence). The CDR3 DNA sequence: TGTGCCACCAGCAGAGAAAAAGGGTCTGAAGCTTTCTTT. Translating gives CATSREKGSEAFF.

The chain recombines TRBV4-2 with TRBJ2-7; D is undetermined. The CDR3 consists of 16 residues. V was shortened by 0 bases and J by 3 bases, with 15 bases between the two germline ends. The germline V gene encodes CDR1 LGHNA and CDR2 YNFKEQ. CDR3 residues: CASSQDGSPAFYEQYF. The CDR3 bases are TGTGCCAGCAGCCAAGATGGCAGCCCCGCTTTCTACGAGCAGTACTTC.

This clone has just one count. This sequence joins TRBV6-4 and TRBJ2-2, with 8 bases lining up with TRBD1. The CDR3 totals 18 residues. The germline V gene encodes CDR1 MRHNA and CDR2 SNTAGT. Unmatched junction bases numbered 14, after V lost 6 bases and J lost 2 bases. CDR3 protein: CASSQRWGQGANTGELFF. The DNA of the CDR3 is TGTGCCAGCAGCCAACGGTGGGGTCAGGGGGCAAACACCGGGGAGCTGTTTTTT.

This sequence joins TRBV6-6 and TRBJ2-3, with TRBD2 matching over 9 bases. CDR1 MNHNY and CDR2 SVGAGI come from the germline V gene (reference sequence). CDR3 size: 16 residues. The V segment lost 7 bases and the J segment 2 bases; nucleotides outside the gene matches: 10. The CDR3 sequence: CASTKGTSGFTDTQYF. The CDR3 DNA is TGTGCCAGCACCAAAGGCACTAGCGGGTTCACAGATACGCAGTATTTT.

This clone was counted only a few times. V and J are TRBV20-1 and TRBJ2-7; D is possibly TRBD1 (6 bases). Trimming shortened V by 4 bases and J by 5 bases, and 9 bases separated the two germline ends. From germline, CDR1 is DFQATT and CDR2 SNEGSKA (reference sequence). The CDR3 is 11 residues long. The CDR3 is CSATNRDEQYF. The DNA for the CDR3 is TGCAGTGCTACGAACAGGGACGAGCAGTACTTC.

V and J are TRBV30 and TRBJ2-1; D call uncertain. This CDR3 has 14 amino acids. With 2 bases removed from V and 2 bases from J, the gap between germline ends came to 10 bases. Germline CDR1 reads GTSNPN; CDR2 reads SVGIG (reference sequence). For the CDR3, the DNA is TGTGCCTGGAGTCCGACATTGGCCTACAATGAGCAGTTCTTC. As protein: CAWSPTLAYNEQFF.

This clone has a handful of counts. The chain recombines TRBV5-1 with TRBJ2-1, with 8 bases aligning to TRBD1. The CDR3 sequence is 15 residues long. CDR1 is SGHRS, CDR2 YFSETQ, per germline. V dropped 6 bases and J dropped 3; count of bases not matched to a gene: 8. The CDR3 nucleotides are TGCGCCAGCAACCCCTCGGGACAGGTCTACAATGAGCAGTTCTTC. As protein: CASNPSGQVYNEQFF.

The chain links TRBV6-5 to TRBJ1-1; possible D gene TRBD1, 5 bases. CDR3 length: 15 amino acids. Germline-derived CDR1 and CDR2 are MNHEY and SVGAGI. Trimming shortened V by 5 bases and J by 0 bases, and 13 bases separated the two germline ends. The CDR3 coding sequence is TGTGCCAGCAGTGGGGGGTTCAGGATGAACACTGAAGCTTTCTTT. Translating it yields CASSGGFRMNTEAFF.

A single count supports this clone. The chain carries TRBV30 and TRBJ2-1; D gene ambiguous. This CDR3 comprises 12 residues. Deletions cut 2 bases from V and 5 bases from J, with 7 bases between. The germline V gene encodes CDR1 GTSNPN and CDR2 SVGIG (reference sequence). CDR3 region: CAWSRPHNEQFF. The CDR3 DNA sequence: TGTGCCTGGAGTAGACCCCACAATGAGCAGTTCTTC. Drawing the rest from reference TRBV30 and TRBJ2-1, the complete variable domain is SQTIHQWPATLVQPVGSPLSLECTVEGTSNPNLYWYRQAAGRGLQLLFYSVGIGQISSEVPQNLSASRPQDRQFILSSKKLLLSDSGFYLCAWSRPHNEQFFGPGTRLTVL.

The V gene is TRBV9, the J gene TRBJ1-1, with a weak D call TRBD1 (6 bases). Trimming pared 2 bases from V and 1 base from J, leaving 12 bases between. Germline-derived CDR1 and CDR2 are SGDLS and YYNGEE. The CDR3 has 15 residues. The chain's CDR3 is CASSVEGGQNTEAFF. The CDR3, as DNA: TGTGCCAGCAGCGTCGAAGGGGGGCAGAACACTGAAGCTTTCTTT.

The CDR3 sequence: CASSLGPGEVLTF. The CDR3 DNA reads as TGTGCCAGCAGCTTAGGTCCAGGGGAGGTCCTGACTTTC. The rearrangement joins TRBV11-3 to TRBJ2-6; tentative D call: TRBD1 (6 bases). Germline V CDR1 and CDR2: SGHNT, YENEEA. CDR3 length equals 13 residues. V shed 1 base and J shed 13 bases, with 11 bases lying between them.

The chain links TRBV2 to TRBJ1-5, with TRBD1 matching 11 bases. CDR1 SNHLY and CDR2 FYNNEI come from the germline V gene. Losses at the gene ends were 5 bases for V and 0 bases for J; bases not matched to a gene: 3. The CDR3 sequence is 16 residues long. CDR3 sequence reads: CASSFGQGASNQPQHF. The CDR3 region has the DNA TGTGCCAGCAGTTTTGGACAGGGGGCTAGCAATCAGCCCCAGCATTTT.

This chain uses TRBV5-1 with TRBJ2-1; 11 nucleotides agree with TRBD2. Germline CDR1 is SGHRS and CDR2 is YFSETQ. The CDR3 is 17 amino acids. Trimming took 1 base from V and 1 from J; bases not matched to a gene: 4. CDR3 nucleotide sequence: TGCGCCAGCAGCTTGACGGCTAGCGGGGGGTCCTACAATGAGCAGTTCTTC. It specifies CASSLTASGGSYNEQFF.

The chain couples TRBV11-3 to TRBJ2-5, with TRBD1 as a possible D gene (6 bases). Trimming pared 5 bases from V and 5 bases from J, leaving 12 bases between. CDR1 is SGHNT, CDR2 YENEEA, per germline. This CDR3 comprises 13 residues. The DNA for the CDR3 is TGTGCCAGCAGCGCACAGGGTGGGGAGACCCAGTACTTC. Translating gives CASSAQGGETQYF.

The CDR3 region has the DNA TGTGCCAGCAGCTTTTTGGGCGGGGCGGTAGATACGCAGTATTTT. It codes for CASSFLGGAVDTQYF. The chain carries TRBV11-2 and TRBJ2-3, with D perhaps TRBD2 (6 bases). This CDR3 is built from 15 residues. Trimming removed 3 bases from V and 5 bases from J, with 15 bases in between. The V gene's germline CDR1 is SGHAT and CDR2 FQNNGV.

The rearrangement links TRBV2 to TRBJ2-2; TRBD2 agrees at 8 bases. The V gene's germline CDR1 is SNHLY and CDR2 FYNNEI. There are 16 residues in the CDR3. The V gene end was trimmed by 1 base and the J gene end by 6 bases; junction bases not matched to a gene: 7. This CDR3 reads CASSEVTGGPAGELFF. CDR3 nucleotides: TGTGCCAGCAGTGAAGTAACGGGAGGGCCGGCCGGGGAGCTGTTTTTT.

V is TRBV11-3 and J is TRBJ2-5; possible D gene TRBD1, 6 bases. There are 14 residues in the CDR3. The germline V gene has CDR1 SGHNT and CDR2 YENEEA. Trimming took 3 bases from V and 3 from J, leaving 11 bases between them. The DNA of the CDR3 is TGTGCCAGCAGCTTCAACTACAGGGAAGAGACCCAGTACTTC. This sequence encodes CASSFNYREETQYF.

This chain uses TRBV11-3 with TRBJ1-1; D uncertain. Per the germline V gene, CDR1 is SGHNT and CDR2 is YENEEA. The CDR3 loop spans 14 amino acids. The V and J ends lost 3 bases and 0 bases respectively, with 8 bases between them. CDR3 sequence: CASSFQGMNTEAFF. CDR3 DNA: TGTGCCAGCAGCTTTCAAGGAATGAACACTGAAGCTTTCTTT.

The count of this clone is one. The chain joins TRBV5-1 to TRBJ1-3, with D tentatively TRBD1 (5 bases). Trimming shortened V by 0 bases and J by 4 bases, and 23 bases separated the two germline ends. The germline V gene encodes CDR1 SGHRS and CDR2 YFSETQ. The length of the CDR3 is 19 residues. In DNA, the CDR3 is TGCGCCAGCAGCTTGGGAGCGGGACCCAGATGGGGTGCGGGAAACACCATATATTTT. The encoded protein is CASSLGAGPRWGAGNTIYF.

The chain links TRBV19 to TRBJ1-5; 10 bases fit TRBD1. Germline loops: CDR1 LNHDA, CDR2 SQIVND (reference sequence). The trim removed 3 bases at V and 5 bases at J, leaving 10 bases unmatched. The CDR3 extends over 17 amino acids. CDR3 DNA sequence: TGTGCCAGTAGTATTGACAGGGGGCGACCCCCATATCAGCCCCAGCATTTT. Translating gives CASSIDRGRPPYQPQHF.

The chain has TRBV6-5 and TRBJ2-3; a possible D gene is TRBD1 (6 bases). This CDR3 has 14 amino acids. The V gene lost 6 bases and the J gene lost 2 bases, with 12 bases spanning the gap. Per the germline V gene, CDR1 is MNHEY and CDR2 is SVGAGI. CDR3 DNA: TGTGCCAGCAGGCCCAGGGGCGCCACAGATACGCAGTATTTT. Translation: CASRPRGATDTQYF.

This chain joins TRBV10-3 and TRBJ2-2; D is uncertain. The germline V gene encodes CDR1 ENHRY and CDR2 SYGVKD. V was trimmed by 2 bases and J by 0 bases, leaving 7 bases between them. There are 15 residues in the CDR3. CDR3 in DNA: TGTGCCATCAGTGAGCAAGCCCCGAACACCGGGGAGCTGTTTTTT. Amino acid sequence: CAISEQAPNTGELFF.

V gene TRBV5-8 combines with J gene TRBJ1-2; D gene uncertain. The length of the CDR3 is 13 residues. V shed 3 bases and J shed 4 bases, with 10 bases lying between them. Germline V gives CDR1 SGHTS, CDR2 YDEGEE. The CDR3 DNA follows: TGTGCCAGCAGCTCGTACGGGGTCTATGGCTACACCTTC. Encoded protein: CASSSYGVYGYTF.

This clone was recorded a few times. The gene calls are TRBV11-2 and TRBJ1-2; D not certain. Trimming removed 0 bases at V and 4 bases at J, with 15 bases between. The germline V gene has CDR1 SGHAT and CDR2 FQNNGV. This CDR3 has 16 amino acids. CDR3 DNA sequence: TGTGCCAGCAGCTTAGAAGCCCGGGCCGGGAGCTATGGCTACACCTTC. Its translation is CASSLEARAGSYGYTF.

The V gene is TRBV27, the J gene TRBJ1-2, with TRBD1 identical over 7 bases. The V segment lost 5 bases and the J segment 3 bases; nucleotides outside the gene matches: 12. The CDR3 sequence is 16 residues long. Germline values: CDR1 MNHEY, CDR2 SMNVEV (reference sequence). The CDR3 region is CASSRYGGGADYGYTF. The CDR3 DNA reads as TGTGCCAGCAGTCGGTACGGAGGGGGCGCCGACTATGGCTACACCTTC.